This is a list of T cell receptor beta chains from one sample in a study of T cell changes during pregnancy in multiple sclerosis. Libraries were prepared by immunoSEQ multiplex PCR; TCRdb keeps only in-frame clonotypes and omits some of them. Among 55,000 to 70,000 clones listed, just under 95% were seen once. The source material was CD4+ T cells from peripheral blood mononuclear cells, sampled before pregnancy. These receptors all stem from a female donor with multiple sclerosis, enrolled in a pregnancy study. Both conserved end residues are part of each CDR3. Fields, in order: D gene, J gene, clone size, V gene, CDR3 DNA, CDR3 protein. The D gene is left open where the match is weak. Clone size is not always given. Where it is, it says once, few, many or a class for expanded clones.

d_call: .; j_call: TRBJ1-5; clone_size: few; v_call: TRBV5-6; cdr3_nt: TGTGCCAGCAGCCTGGGTCAGATATTAAATCAGCCCCAGCATTTT; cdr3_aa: CASSLGQILNQPQHF
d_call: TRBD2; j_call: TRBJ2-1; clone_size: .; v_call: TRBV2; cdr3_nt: TGTGCCAGCAGTGAAGACGCGGGAGAGATTTACAATGAGCAGTTCTTC; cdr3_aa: CASSEDAGEIYNEQFF
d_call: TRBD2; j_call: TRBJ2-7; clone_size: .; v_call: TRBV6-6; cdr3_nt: TGTGCCAGCAGCCCCGGGGTAGCGGGAGGTAGGGAGCAGTACTTC; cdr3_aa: CASSPGVAGGREQYF
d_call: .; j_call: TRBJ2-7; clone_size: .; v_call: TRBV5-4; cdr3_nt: TGTGCCAGCAGCTTCGAGGACGAGCAGTACTTC; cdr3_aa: CASSFEDEQYF
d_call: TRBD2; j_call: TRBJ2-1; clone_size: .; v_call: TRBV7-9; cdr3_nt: TGTGCCAGCAGCTCATCGGGACTAGCGCGGTACAATGAGCAGTTCTTC; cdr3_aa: CASSSSGLARYNEQFF
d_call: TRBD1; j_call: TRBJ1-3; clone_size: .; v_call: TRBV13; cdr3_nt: TGTGCCAGCAGCTTAGGACAGGGGGTCGATTTCTCTGGAAACACCATATATTTT; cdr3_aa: CASSLGQGVDFSGNTIYF
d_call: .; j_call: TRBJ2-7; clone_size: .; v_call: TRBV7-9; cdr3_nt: TGTGCCAGCAGCTTAGGCGACAGGCACTACGAGCAGTACTTC; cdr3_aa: CASSLGDRHYEQYF
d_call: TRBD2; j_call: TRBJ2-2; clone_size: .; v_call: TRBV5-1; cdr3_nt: TGCGCCAGCAGCCCCGCGGGAGCCGGGGAGCTGTTTTTT; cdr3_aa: CASSPAGAGELFF
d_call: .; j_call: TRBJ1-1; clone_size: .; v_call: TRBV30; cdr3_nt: TGTGCCTGGAGTAGCGGATCGCACACTGAAGCTTTCTTT; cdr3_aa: CAWSSGSHTEAFF
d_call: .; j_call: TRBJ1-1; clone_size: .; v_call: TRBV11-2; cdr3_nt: TGTGCCAGCAGCTCCCGGGAGCGGGGGTTCATAAGTAACACTGAAGCTTTCTTT; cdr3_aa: CASSSRERGFISNTEAFF
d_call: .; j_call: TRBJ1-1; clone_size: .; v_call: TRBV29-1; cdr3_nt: TGCAGCGTCGGCCCCCGCAGGGAGAACACTGAAGCTTTCTTT; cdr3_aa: CSVGPRRENTEAFF
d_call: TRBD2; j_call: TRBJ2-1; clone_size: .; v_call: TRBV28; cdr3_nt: TGTGCCAGCAGTTTAATGGGCGGGAGCTCCCATGAGCAGTTCTTC; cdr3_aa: CASSLMGGSSHEQFF
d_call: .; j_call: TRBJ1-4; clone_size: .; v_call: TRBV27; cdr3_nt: TGTGCCACTTCTTCGCAGAATAATGAAAAACTGTTTTTT; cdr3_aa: CATSSQNNEKLFF
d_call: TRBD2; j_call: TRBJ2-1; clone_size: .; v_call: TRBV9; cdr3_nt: TGTGCCAGCAGCGTAGAGGGTAGCGGGAGGGCCCCCTACAATGAGCAGTTCTTC; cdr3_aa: CASSVEGSGRAPYNEQFF
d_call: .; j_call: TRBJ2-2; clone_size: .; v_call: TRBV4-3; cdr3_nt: TGCGCCAGCAGCCAAGCAGGGGCCACCGGGGAGCTGTTTTTT; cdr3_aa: CASSQAGATGELFF
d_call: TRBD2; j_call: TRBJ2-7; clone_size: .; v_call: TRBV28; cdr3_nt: TGTGCCAGCAGTTTGGGCGGGAGCTCCTACGAGCAGTACTTC; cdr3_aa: CASSLGGSSYEQYF
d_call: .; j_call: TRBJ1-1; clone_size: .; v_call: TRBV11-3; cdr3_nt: TGTGCCAGCAGCCCACTCGCCGGGACAATTAACACTGAAGCTTTCTTT; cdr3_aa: CASSPLAGTINTEAFF
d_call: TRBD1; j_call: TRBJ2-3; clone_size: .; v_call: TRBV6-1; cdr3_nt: TGTGCCAGCAGTGGAGTATTTCTCGGGACAGGGGGCACAGATACGCAGTATTTT; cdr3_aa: CASSGVFLGTGGTDTQYF
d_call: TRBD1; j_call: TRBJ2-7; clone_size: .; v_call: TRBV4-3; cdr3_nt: TGCGCCAGCAGCCAAAAAACCGGGACAGGGAGCTACGAGCAGTACTTC; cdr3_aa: CASSQKTGTGSYEQYF
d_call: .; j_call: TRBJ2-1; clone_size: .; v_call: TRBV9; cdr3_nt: TGTGCCAGCAGCTTCACTGGCGCGACATCTGAGCAGTTCTTC; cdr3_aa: CASSFTGATSEQFF
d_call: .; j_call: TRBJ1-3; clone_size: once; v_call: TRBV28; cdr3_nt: TGTGCCGTGACAGGACACGGACCTGCTGGAAACACCATATATTTT; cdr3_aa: CAVTGHGPAGNTIYF
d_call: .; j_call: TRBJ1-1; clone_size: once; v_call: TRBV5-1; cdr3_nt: TGCGCCAGCAGCGTTGGGTCTACAGGGAGCGCTGAAGCTTTCTTT; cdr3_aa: CASSVGSTGSAEAFF
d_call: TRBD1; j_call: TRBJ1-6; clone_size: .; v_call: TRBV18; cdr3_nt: TGTGCCAGCTCACGTCTTTCCGGGACAGAAACGGCACCCCTCCACTTT; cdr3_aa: CASSRLSGTETAPLHF
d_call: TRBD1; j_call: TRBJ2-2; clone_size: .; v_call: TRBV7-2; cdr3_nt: TGTGCCAGCAGCCTAAGACAGGGGGCTGCCGGGGAGCTGTTTTTT; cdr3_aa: CASSLRQGAAGELFF
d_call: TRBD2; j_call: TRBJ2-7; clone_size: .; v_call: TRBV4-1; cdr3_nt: TGCGCCAGCAGCCAAGATAGTCCCCAGACTAGCGGGAGTTCGTACGAGCAGTACTTC; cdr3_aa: CASSQDSPQTSGSSYEQYF
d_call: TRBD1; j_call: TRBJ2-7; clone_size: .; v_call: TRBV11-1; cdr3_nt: TGTGCCAGCAGGTCGACAGGGGAGCAGTACTTC; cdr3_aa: CASRSTGEQYF
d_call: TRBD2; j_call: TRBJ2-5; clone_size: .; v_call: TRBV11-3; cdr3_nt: TGTGCCAGCAGAGCTAGCGGGAGGGCGGAGGAGACCCAGTACTTC; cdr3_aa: CASRASGRAEETQYF
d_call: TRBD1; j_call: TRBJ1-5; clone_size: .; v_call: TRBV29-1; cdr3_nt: TGCAGCGTCATCTCGACAGGGGGTATCAATCAGCCCCAGCATTTT; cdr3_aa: CSVISTGGINQPQHF
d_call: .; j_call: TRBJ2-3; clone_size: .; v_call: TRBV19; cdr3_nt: TGTGCCAGTAATCCTCAGGGTGGCACAGATACGCAGTATTTT; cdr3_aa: CASNPQGGTDTQYF
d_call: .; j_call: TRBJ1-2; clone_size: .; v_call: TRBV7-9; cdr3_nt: TGTGCCAGCAGCTCCAGGGTGGACTATGGCTACACCTTC; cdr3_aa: CASSSRVDYGYTF
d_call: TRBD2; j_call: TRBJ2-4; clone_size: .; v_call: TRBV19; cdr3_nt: TGTGCCAGTAGTATGACTAGCGCCCCAGGGGCCAAAAACATTCAGTACTTC; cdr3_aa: CASSMTSAPGAKNIQYF
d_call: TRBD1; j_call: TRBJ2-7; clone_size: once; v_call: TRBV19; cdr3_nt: TGTGCCAGTAGGTCCCGGGACAGTACCTACGAGCAGTACTTC; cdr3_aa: CASRSRDSTYEQYF
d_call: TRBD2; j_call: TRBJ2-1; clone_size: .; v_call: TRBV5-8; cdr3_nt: TGTGCCAGCAGCTTTTGGGCAGCGGGAGATAACTACAATGAGCAGTTCTTC; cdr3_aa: CASSFWAAGDNYNEQFF
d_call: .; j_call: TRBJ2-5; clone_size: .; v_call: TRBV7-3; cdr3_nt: TGTGCCAGCAGCTTAAACCCGGGAAAAGAGACCCAGTACTTC; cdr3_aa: CASSLNPGKETQYF
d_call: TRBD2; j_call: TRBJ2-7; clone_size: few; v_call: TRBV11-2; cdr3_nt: TGTGCCAGCAGCTTAGCGGGAGGGCGCGAGCAGTACTTC; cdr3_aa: CASSLAGGREQYF
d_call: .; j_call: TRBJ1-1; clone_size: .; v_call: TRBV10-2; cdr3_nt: TGCGCCACCAGAGCCCAGGGTGGGTGGGACACTGAAGCTTTCTTT; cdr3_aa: CATRAQGGWDTEAFF
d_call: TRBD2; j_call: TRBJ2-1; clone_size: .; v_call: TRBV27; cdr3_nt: TGTGCCAGCAGTTTAACATGGACTAGTTCGGCAAGTGAGCAGTTCTTC; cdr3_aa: CASSLTWTSSASEQFF
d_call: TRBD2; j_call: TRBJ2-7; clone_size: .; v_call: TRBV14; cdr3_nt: TGTGCCAGCAGCCAAGATCTAGCGGGGACCTACGAGCAGTACTTC; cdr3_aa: CASSQDLAGTYEQYF
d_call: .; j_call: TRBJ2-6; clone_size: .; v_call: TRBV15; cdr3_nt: TGTGCCACCCGGGAAGCTGGGGCCAACGTCCTGACTTTC; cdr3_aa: CATREAGANVLTF
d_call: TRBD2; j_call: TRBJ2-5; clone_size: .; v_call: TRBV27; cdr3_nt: TGTGCCAGCAGTTCCTGGACTAGCAGTCGCCAAGAGACCCAGTACTTC; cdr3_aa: CASSSWTSSRQETQYF
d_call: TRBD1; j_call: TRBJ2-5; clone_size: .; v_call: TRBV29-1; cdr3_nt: TGCAGCGTTGAGGGGGACAGACAAGAGACCCAGTACTTC; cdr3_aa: CSVEGDRQETQYF
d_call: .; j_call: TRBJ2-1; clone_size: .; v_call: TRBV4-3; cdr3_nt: TGCGCCAGCAGCCAACTACCGACAGGCGTCAATGAGCAGTTCTTC; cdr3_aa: CASSQLPTGVNEQFF
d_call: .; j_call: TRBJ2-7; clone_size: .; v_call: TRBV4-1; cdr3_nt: TGCGCCAGCAGCCATGGTGGGGGTAGGAGGGCCTACGAGCAGTACTTC; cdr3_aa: CASSHGGGRRAYEQYF
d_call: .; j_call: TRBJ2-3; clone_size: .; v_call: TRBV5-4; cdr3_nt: TGTGCCAGCAGACGGTCGGGGATTCGCACAGATACGCAGTATTTT; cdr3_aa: CASRRSGIRTDTQYF
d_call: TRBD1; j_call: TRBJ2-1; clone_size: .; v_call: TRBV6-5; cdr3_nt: TGTGCCAGCAGGCCCGCGAAAGGACAGGGGGCGGGACAGTTCTTC; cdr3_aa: CASRPAKGQGAGQFF
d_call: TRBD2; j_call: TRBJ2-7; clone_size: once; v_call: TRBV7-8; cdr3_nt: TGTGCCAGCAGCCGCAGGACTAGCTCCTACGAGCAGTACTTC; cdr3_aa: CASSRRTSSYEQYF
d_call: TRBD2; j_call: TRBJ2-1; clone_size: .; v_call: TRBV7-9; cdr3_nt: TGTGCCAGCAGCCGAAGGACTAGCAGCTCCTACAATGAGCAGTTCTTC; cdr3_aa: CASSRRTSSSYNEQFF
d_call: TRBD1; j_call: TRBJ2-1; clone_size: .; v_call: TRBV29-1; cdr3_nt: TGCAGCGCGATGGGAACAGGGGGCTCCTACAATGAGCAGTTCTTC; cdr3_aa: CSAMGTGGSYNEQFF
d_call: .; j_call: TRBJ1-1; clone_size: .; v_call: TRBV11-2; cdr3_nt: TGTGCCAGCAGCTCGCCCTTTCTCACAAACACTGAAGCTTTCTTT; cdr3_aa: CASSSPFLTNTEAFF
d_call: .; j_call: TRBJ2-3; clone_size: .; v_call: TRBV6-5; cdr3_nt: TGTGCCAGCAGTCACCGGGGACATAGCACAGATACGCAGTATTTT; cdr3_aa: CASSHRGHSTDTQYF
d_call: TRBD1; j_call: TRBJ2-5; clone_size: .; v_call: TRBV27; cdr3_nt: TGTGCCAGCAGTTGGCAGTACAGGGGGCAAAAAGAGACCCAGTACTTC; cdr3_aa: CASSWQYRGQKETQYF
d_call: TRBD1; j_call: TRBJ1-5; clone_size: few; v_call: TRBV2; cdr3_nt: TGTGCCAGCACTCCGGACAGGGGTTTTCAGCCCCAGCATTTT; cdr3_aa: CASTPDRGFQPQHF
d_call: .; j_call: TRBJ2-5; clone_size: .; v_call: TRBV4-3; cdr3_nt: TGCGCCAGCAGCCAAGATGGAGGGGGAGGGGTGGAGACCCAGTACTTC; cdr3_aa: CASSQDGGGGVETQYF